This TCR beta chain was sequenced in a study of T cells expressing NK-cell markers. Study-level information: Repertoire data for TCR beta were derived from sorted T cells (CD3+CD56+NKG2C+, CD3+CD56+NKG2C- and CD3+CD56-NKG2C+).

Template switching by 5'RACE with UMIs generated the TCR beta cDNA. TCRdb re-called the 5' RACE reads; one entry per CDR3 protein, DNA not given. This repertoire comprises 500,000 to 700,000 distinct CDR3 sequences; its ten largest clones make up under 4.5%. The CDR3 length is 14 residues. CDR1 and CDR2 from the germline V gene are SEHNR and FQNEAQ (reference sequence). The receptor was isolated from a man between 18 and 35 years old in good health. The gene calls are TRBV7-9 and TRBJ2-3; the D gene TCRdb calls, TRBD1, cannot be checked with no DNA. Sample: blood T cells: a sorted CD56 or NKG2C T cell subset, CD4+ or CD8+ T cells, or bulk PBMC T cells (not recorded which). CDR3 in amino acids: CASSLAEGADTQYF.